Below, 30 T cell receptor delta chains from the same sample are listed, as sequenced in a study of gamma-delta chains in newborns, infants, children. TCRdb made new clone calls on the reads using CATT. Of more than 9,000 delta-chain clones in the sample, approximately 9.1% were seen once. The sequenced material came from blood. Every receptor here comes from a child who was a newborn, infant or young child, either healthy, febrile or measles-vaccinated (not recorded which).

With respect to this clone: This clone may be a read error of a much larger clone one base away. The sample carries other DNA sequences with the same CDR3. This chain joins TRDV2 and TRDJ1; tentatively, D is TRDD3 (6 bases). This CDR3 is 16 amino acids long. CDR1 GEAIGNYY and CDR2 EKD come from the germline V gene. The DNA of the CDR3 is TGTGCCTGCGACACGATTGGGGGGAAGGGGACCGATAAACTCATCTTT. This translates into CACDTIGGKGTDKLIF.

As to this clone: The same CDR3 is also encoded by other DNA sequences in this sample. The chain is built from TRDV2 and TRDJ3; TRDD3 matches at 7 bases. Germline CDR1 and CDR2: GEAIGNYY and EKD. V dropped 0 bases and J dropped 0; count of bases not matched to a gene: 4. The CDR3 runs to 18 residues. The CDR3 spells CACDTAGGSSWDTRQMFF. The DNA of the CDR3 is TGTGCCTGTGACACCGCTGGGGGTAGCTCCTGGGACACCCGACAGATGTTTTTC.

Judged by abundance, this clone is medium-sized (0.01 to 0.1%). The identical CDR3 is also encoded by other nucleotide sequences in the sample. The chain is built from TRDV2 and TRDJ1; D gene ambiguous. Looked up from germline, CDR1 is GEAIGNYY and CDR2 is EKD. This CDR3 region has 16 residues. V lost 0 bases and J 0 bases, leaving 13 bases between the germline ends. The CDR3 loop is CACDTVGVPYTDKLIF. The CDR3 DNA sequence: TGTGCCTGTGACACCGTAGGGGTCCCGTACACCGATAAACTCATCTTT.

Only a few counts were recorded for this clone. A clone one base away is much larger, so this may be a read error. This chain connects TRDV1 to TRDJ1, with TRDD3 matching over 9 bases. The germline V gene has CDR1 TSWWSYY and CDR2 QGS. The CDR3 loop spans 16 amino acids. The CDR3 DNA reads as TGTGCTCTTGGGGAAACGTTACTGGGGGACACCGATAAACCCATCTTT. Translated, it gives CALGETLLGDTDKPIF.

This clone is deemed medium-sized. CDR3: CACDALTGGHAHGGNTDKLIF. CDR3 in DNA: TGTGCCTGTGACGCGCTTACTGGGGGACACGCTCATGGGGGGAACACCGATAAACTCATCTTT. The chain has TRDV2 and TRDJ1; TRDD3 matches at 9 bases. V lost 3 bases to trimming and J lost 0 bases; unmatched junction nucleotides: 22. The CDR3 extends over 21 amino acids. Germline V CDR1 and CDR2: GEAIGNYY, EKD.

A remark on this clone: A read error is likely here: a far larger clone is one base away. This rearrangement joins TRDV2 to TRDJ1; 12 bases line up with TRDD3. Germline V lookup: CDR1 GEAIGNYY, CDR2 EKD. The CDR3 covers 20 residues. The CDR3 DNA follows: TGTGCCTGTGACACTCTAGCCTACTGGGGGATACCGACGTACACCGATAAACTCACCTTT. Its protein is CACDTLAYWGIPTYTDKLTF.

This chain uses TRDV2 with TRDJ1; the D gene is possibly TRDD3 (5 bases). V lost 0 bases to trimming and J lost 5 bases, with 18 bases between them. From germline, CDR1 is GEAIGNYY and CDR2 EKD. The CDR3 has 16 amino acids. CDR3 residues: CACDTVWGLAGDKLIF. DNA of the CDR3: TGTGCCTGTGACACCGTTTGGGGACTAGCTGGGGATAAACTCATCTTT.

This clone came up a few times. The protein here is the DNA translation, as the TCRdb protein differs from it at residue 6. The genes are TRDV2 and TRDJ2, with 8 bases lining up with TRDD3. CDR1 is GEAIGNYY and CDR2 is EKD in the germline V gene. V was clipped by 0 bases and J by 3 bases; unmatched bases: 2. There are 15 residues in the CDR3. CDR3: CACDTAGILTAQLFF. As DNA, the CDR3 is TGTGCCTGTGACACCGCGGGGATACTGACAGCACAACTCTTCTTT.

In the case of this clone: The sample holds other DNA sequences that translate to the same CDR3. The rearrangement joins TRDV1 to TRDJ1; 7 nucleotides align to TRDD3. Trimming took 5 bases from V and 4 from J; bases not matched to a gene: 13. This CDR3 is 16 amino acids long. The germline V gene encodes CDR1 TSWWSYY and CDR2 QGS. This chain's CDR3 is CALGNTAPGGHDKLIF. CDR3 nucleotides: TGTGCTCTTGGGAATACCGCACCTGGGGGGCACGATAAACTCATCTTT.

With respect to this clone: Compared with germline, one end of the junction differs, possibly owing to a read error. V is TRDV2 and J is TRDJ3; 8 bases map to TRDD3. The CDR3 length is 19 residues. The V gene's germline CDR1 is GEAIGNYY and CDR2 EKD. The CDR3 DNA reads as TGTGCCTGTGACACTACTGGGGGGTACGACTCCTGGGACACCCGACAGACGTTTTTC. Protein: CACDTTGGYDSWDTRQTFF.

The chain uses TRDV2 and TRDJ3; 7 positions agree with TRDD3. The CDR3 extends over 21 amino acids. Losses at the gene ends were 1 base for V and 2 bases for J; bases not matched to a gene: 16. Germline loops: CDR1 GEAIGNYY, CDR2 EKD. CDR3 coding DNA: TGTGCCTGTGACACTATGTTTTCTGGGGGTGTCAGCCCCTGGGACACCCGACAGATGTTTTTC. It specifies CACDTMFSGGVSPWDTRQMFF.

This clone was found a few times. It may be a read error: a sequence one base away is much more abundant. The chain carries TRDV2 and TRDJ3; 7 nucleotides line up with TRDD3. Germline V lookup: CDR1 GEAIGNYY, CDR2 EKD. V lost 0 bases, J lost 0 bases, and 4 bases stayed unmatched. CDR3 size: 18 residues. CDR3 in amino acids: CACDTVLGNSWDTRQMFF. The CDR3 DNA sequence: TGTGCCTGTGACACCGTACTGGGGAACTCCTGGGACACCCGACAGATGTTTTTC.

This rearrangement joins TRDV3 to TRDJ1, with D perhaps being TRDD2 or TRDD3 (7 bases each). V shed 3 bases and J shed 0 bases, with 23 bases lying between them. This CDR3 comprises 17 residues. CDR1 is TVYSNPD and CDR2 is GDNSRS in the germline V gene (reference sequence). CDR3 residues: CAFVPTFGDMYTDKLIF. The CDR3 DNA sequence: TGTGCCTTCGTTCCTACGTTTGGGGATATGTACACCGATAAACTCATCTTT.

This clone has more than one count but fewer than ten. A read error may be the cause here, since a much bigger clone is one base away. The genes are TRDV2 and TRDJ1; TRDD3 might be the D (5 bases). Germline-derived CDR1 and CDR2 are GEAIGNYY and EKD. The CDR3 loop spans 23 amino acids. V lost 3 bases, J lost 0 bases, and 37 bases lay in between. CDR3 DNA: TGTGCCTGTGACCGACTCGGAGGGGACCGAGCCGAGGTTAACCCCTCGTACACCGATAAACTCATCTTT. This encodes CACDRLGGDRAEVNPSYTDKLIF.

As to this clone: One base away lies a much larger clone, so this may be a sequencing read error. This rearrangement joins TRDV2 to TRDJ3, with D possibly being TRDD3 (5 bases). This CDR3 spans 16 amino acids. From germline, CDR1 is GEAIGNYY and CDR2 EKD. The DNA of the CDR3 is TGTGCCTGTGACACCCTGGGACCCTGGGACACCCGACATATGTTTTTC. Protein product: CACDTLGPWDTRHMFF.

V gene TRDV1 combines with J gene TRDJ1; TRDD3 aligns across 10 bases. Trimming cost V 2 bases and J 0 bases; bases outside gene matches: 12. This CDR3 region has 19 residues. CDR1 TSWWSYY and CDR2 QGS come from the germline V gene. As DNA, the CDR3 is TGTGCTCTTGGGGAAGAGAGGGGTACTGGGGGATTGTACACCGATAAACTCATCTTT. Translated: CALGEERGTGGLYTDKLIF.

This clone was found a few times. V usage is TRDV2 and J usage is TRDJ3, with unresolved D. The CDR3 consists of 17 residues. Trimming shortened V by 2 bases and J by 0 bases, and 10 bases separated the two germline ends. Germline V gives CDR1 GEAIGNYY, CDR2 EKD. In DNA, the CDR3 is TGTGCCTGTGACAGTTCTGTTAGCTCCTGGGACACCCGACAGATGTTTTTC. It specifies CACDSSVSSWDTRQMFF.

In regard to this clone: Given a much more abundant clone one base away, this may be a read error. The V gene is TRDV2, the J gene TRDJ1, with D hard to call. The germline V and J ends were trimmed by 0 bases and 4 bases, with 11 bases remaining between them. The CDR3 contains 14 residues. Looked up from germline, CDR1 is GEAIGNYY and CDR2 is EKD. The CDR3 DNA follows: TGTGCCTGTGACACCTTATCGGGAGGCGATAAACTCATCTTT. It translates to CACDTLSGGDKLIF.

This clone turned up a few times. The chain has TRDV2 and TRDJ3; 12 bases are shared with TRDD3. CDR3 length equals 21 residues. Germline values: CDR1 GEAIGNYY, CDR2 EKD. With 0 bases clipped from V and 2 bases from J, the junction kept 10 bases outside the gene matches. CDR3 coding DNA: TGTGCCTGTGACACCGATCCGACCTGGGGGATACGCACCTGGGACACCCGACAGATGTTTTTC. It translates to CACDTDPTWGIRTWDTRQMFF.

This clone ranks as medium-sized. Other DNA sequences in the same sample also yield this CDR3. The genes are TRDV2 and TRDJ2; 8 bases fit TRDD3. Germline V gene lookup returns CDR1 GEAIGNYY and CDR2 EKD. Trimming removed 3 bases from V and 3 bases from J; junction bases left unmatched: 8. The CDR3 has 16 residues. The chain's CDR3 is CACDPLLGAMTAQLFF. CDR3 nucleotides: TGTGCCTGTGACCCTCTACTGGGGGCTATGACAGCACAACTCTTCTTT.

By its share, this clone is medium-sized. This CDR3 is also generated by other DNA sequences in the sample. The chain couples TRDV2 to TRDJ1; TRDD3 matches at 8 bases. CDR3 length: 16 amino acids. V shed 1 base and J 3 bases; nucleotides not matched to a gene: 9. Germline loops: CDR1 GEAIGNYY, CDR2 EKD. CDR3 protein: CACDTLGAQDPDKLIF. CDR3 in DNA: TGTGCCTGTGACACACTGGGGGCCCAAGACCCCGATAAACTCATCTTT.

The V gene is TRDV2, the J gene TRDJ1; 11 bases align to TRDD3. From germline, CDR1 is GEAIGNYY and CDR2 EKD. J gave up 7 bases and V 0 bases, and 9 bases lay outside the gene matches. The CDR3 has 16 amino acids. The CDR3 nucleotides are TGTGCCTGTGACACCGTGGGGGATACGCGTCGGGGTAAACTCATCTTT. Protein sequence: CACDTVGDTRRGKLIF.

A note on this clone: A single base separates this from a much larger clone, so it may be a read error. V usage is TRDV1 and J usage is TRDJ1, with 8 bases lining up with TRDD3. In germline, CDR1 is TSWWSYY, CDR2 QGS. The V and J ends lost 2 bases and 1 base, in that order; junction bases with no gene match: 6. This CDR3 region has 16 residues. CDR3 protein: CALGETLLGGTDKLIF. CDR3 DNA: TGTGCTCTTGGGGAAACGTTACTGGGGGGCACCGATAAACTCATCTTT.

This clone was found a few times. The chain recombines TRDV2 with TRDJ2, with D maybe TRDD3 (6 bases). V was cut by 3 bases and J by 4 bases, with 14 bases left in between. From germline, CDR1 is GEAIGNYY and CDR2 EKD. The CDR3 length is 15 residues. This CDR3 reads CACDSVLGETAQLFF. The CDR3 bases are TGTGCCTGTGACTCAGTACTGGGTGAGACAGCACAACTCTTCTTT.

A remark on this clone: The junction does not match germline at one end; this may be a read error. Other DNA variants within this sample encode the same CDR3. V is TRDV2 and J is TRDJ1; TRDD3 matches 8 bases. The V gene's germline CDR1 is GEAIGNYY and CDR2 EKD. The CDR3 has 15 amino acids. The DNA of the CDR3 is TGTGCCTGTGACAGGCTGGGGGAGTACACCGATAAACTCATTTTT. As protein: CACDRLGEYTDKLIF.

Comment on this clone: Germline and junction disagree at one end, which may indicate a read error. The genes are TRDV2 and TRDJ3; 12 bases are shared with TRDD3. CDR3 length equals 19 residues. CDR1 is GEAIGNYY and CDR2 is EKD in the germline V gene. This CDR3 reads CACDPTGGYHSGDTRQMFF. CDR3 nucleotides: TGTGCCTGTGATCCTACTGGGGGATACCACTCCGGGGACACCCGACAGATGTTTTTC.

The chain joins TRDV2 to TRDJ1; unclear D gene. Germline CDR1 reads GEAIGNYY; CDR2 reads EKD. Trimming took off 0 bases at V and 5 bases at J, with 18 bases between the two ends. The CDR3 contains 16 residues. CDR3 amino acids: CACDTVSSGSGDKLIF. The DNA of the CDR3 is TGTGCCTGTGACACCGTGTCCTCCGGTTCCGGGGATAAACTCATCTTT.

Turning to this clone: Germline and junction disagree at one end, which may indicate a read error. The chain carries TRDV1 and TRDJ1; 10 bases agree with TRDD3. Germline V gene lookup returns CDR1 TSWWSYY and CDR2 QGS. This CDR3 has 19 amino acids. In DNA, the CDR3 is TGTGCTCCTGGGGAACTTCAAGGTCCTGCGAGGGGGATACGGGATAAACTCATCTTT. This gives the protein CAPGELQGPARGIRDKLIF.

The CDR3 nucleotides read TGTGCCTGTGACCCACTGGGGGCTCCCTCCCACACGGGCGATAAACTCATCTTT. It codes for CACDPLGAPSHTGDKLIF. The genes are TRDV2 and TRDJ1; 8 bases map to TRDD3. V was clipped by 3 bases and J by 4 bases; unmatched bases: 18. Germline V gives CDR1 GEAIGNYY, CDR2 EKD. The CDR3 extends over 18 amino acids.

The chain couples TRDV1 to TRDJ1; TRDD3 aligns across 8 bases. The length of the CDR3 is 21 residues. Germline assignment: CDR1 TSWWSYY and CDR2 QGS. V trimming: 5 bases; J trimming: 0 bases; junction bases outside the gene matches: 23. The CDR3 DNA follows: TGTGCTCTTGGGCATTACCTGGGGGGTCCTCTGCTACTGGGGGACACCGATAAACTCATCTTT. Its translation: CALGHYLGGPLLLGDTDKLIF.